This T cell receptor (beta chain) was identified in a study of blood T cell repertoires in COVID-19. Germline CDR1 and CDR2: SEHNR and FQNEAQ (reference sequence). This CDR3 has 17 residues. Losses at the gene ends were 5 bases for V and 5 bases for J; bases not matched to a gene: 16. Only in-frame clones appear in the TCRdb table, and some are missing; sequencing was by immunoSEQ multiplex PCR. The sample yields about 98,000 clones, roughly four fifths seen once. Source material: peripheral blood. This clonotype was obtained from a man between 40 and 49 years old with active or convalescent COVID-19. The rearrangement uses TRBV7-9 and TRBJ2-5, with 8 bases fitting TRBD2. The CDR3 DNA follows: TGTGCCAGCAGCCGAGGGGAGAGTAGCGGGGCTCAGGAGACCCAGTACTTC. Protein product: CASSRGESSGAQETQYF.